This T cell receptor (beta chain) was documented in a study of blood T cell repertoires in COVID-19 (dated by TCRdb to about 2020). A note on the overall study: Samples from collaborators originated in the United States, Italy and Spain and spanned both the acute and convalescent phases of COVID-19. Where available, HLA class I and class II types were taken from metadata supplied by the sample provider and were not determined by assay-based typing. The samples were drawn from two sources: the first 160 participants of the ongoing ImmuneRACE study, and 1,000 to 1,500 subjects contributed by 6 global collaborators. The dataset comprised deeply sampled blood TCRbeta repertoires from subjects exposed to, actively infected with, or recovered from COVID-19. The material from the prospective study consisted of cDNA or gDNA derived from T cells, B-cell-depleted T cells, or PBMCs. The sample metadata nearly always contained a de-identified subject ID, COVID-19 status, age in years and sex. The repertoires were made available in a free public database intended to serve as a resource for research on the immune response to SARS-CoV-2.

As for this clone: The target of this receptor is not known. Base qualities are missing; no much larger clone stands one base away.

Each collaborating institution followed its own protocols to collect whole blood in K2EDTA tubes. For TCRbeta analysis, collaborators shipped samples in one of three forms: frozen whole blood, isolated PBMCs, or DNA extracted from either of those sample types. Results and caveats for the whole study, not just this receptor: The amount of clinical and demographic metadata varied by source and participant and was provided uncurated.

The immunoSEQ Assay, a bias-controlled multiplex PCR, was used to amplify TCRbeta CDR3 regions from genomic DNA. The published analysis was carried out like this. The number of nucleated cells in each sample was estimated by amplification of reference gene primers within the assay. Sequence reads were collapsed and filtered to measure the absolute abundance of every unique TCRbeta CDR3 rearrangement. Productive Simpson clonality was computed per sample as the square root of Simpson's diversity index over productive rearrangements. What TCRdb holds here is the immuneACCESS table cut down to in-frame rearrangements. Part of the clones is not present; checked against another copy, under half of the missing clones reflect an unresolved V gene, and the others are unexplained. The V and J calls and the clone size are those of that table, but D and trimming were determined from the DNA. In all, the sample holds about 190,000 clones, and about 88% of those were seen once. The top ten hold roughly 2.9% of the sample.

The CDR3 has 15 amino acids, counting the end cysteine and phenylalanine. This entry keeps only the CDR3 DNA: 45 bases, framed from base 1. The germline ends are 12 bases apart after V is trimmed by 3 bases and J by 2 bases. For CDR1 and CDR2, the germline V gene (reference sequence) lists SGHNT and YYREEE. This clonotype originated in a woman in her thirties with active or convalescent COVID-19. The sequence is built from TRBV5-4 and TRBJ2-1, with a weak D call of TRBD2 (5 bases match). Material for sequencing was peripheral blood. The CDR3 protein is CASSSRDRAYNEQFF. In nucleotides, the sequence is TGTGCCAGCAGCTCACGGGATCGCGCCTACAATGAGCAGTTCTTC.